This TCR beta chain originates from a study of cytomegalovirus exposure and HLA in healthy donors. Trimming removed 1 base at V and 6 bases at J, with 15 bases between. Germline CDR1 reads SGHRS; CDR2 reads YFSETQ. The CDR3 spans 15 residues. The PCR contained 60 Vbeta and 13 Jbeta primers. TCRdb's copy holds only in-frame clones and misses some; the assay was immunoSEQ multiplex PCR. The sample includes 150,000 to 180,000 clones, roughly 80% of them seen just once. The clonotype comes from a woman in her thirties or forties in good health and CMV-seronegative. Sequences were obtained from PBMCs. This sequence joins TRBV5-1 and TRBJ2-3, with a tentative D call TRBD1 (5 bases). The CDR3 sequence: CASSLYGAERDTQYF. For the CDR3, the DNA is TGCGCCAGCAGCTTGTATGGGGCGGAGAGGGATACGCAGTATTTT.